The clone carrying this T cell receptor beta chain was counted ten times or more. As yet, its antigen is unknown. The CDR3 has 13 amino acids. The V gene's germline CDR1 is DFQATT and CDR2 SNEGSKA (reference sequence). V was pared by 0 bases and J by 8 bases, with 11 bases between. This entry comes from a study of neurological immune-mediated disorders. General study points: TCR clonal expansion peaked in HTLV-1-associated myelopathy patients and was lowest in multiple sclerosis patients.

A 10-nucleotide random UMI tagged transcripts in template-switch 5'RACE cDNA synthesis. TCRdb passed the 5' RACE reads through MiXCR, listing each CDR3 protein once. Here the sample spans approximately 30,000 distinct CDR3 sequences, about 6% being singletons. Sequenced: CD4+ T cells from blood. The chain uses TRBV20-1 and TRBJ2-1; maybe TRBD1 (6 bases). The TCR comes from a woman aged 50 to 60 in good health. The CDR3 protein is CSARDGRGYEQFF. The CDR3 bases are TGCAGTGCTAGAGATGGTAGGGGGTATGAGCAGTTCTTC.